Listed below are T cell receptor beta chains from one sample, sequenced in a study of blood T cell repertoires in COVID-19. Only in-frame clones appear in the TCRdb table, and some are missing; sequencing was by immunoSEQ multiplex PCR. This table has 300,000 to 400,000 clones, around 90% appearing once. Sample: peripheral blood. All receptors derive from a woman aged 25 to 45 with COVID-19, enrolled during active disease. Both conserved end residues are part of each CDR3. Size is omitted from some rows. Given values are once, few, many or a class for expanded clones.

v_gene: TRBV19
len: 14
abundance: .
j_gene: TRBJ2-2
CDR3aa: CASKRGRNTGELFF

v_gene: TRBV7-9
len: 16
abundance: .
j_gene: TRBJ1-5
CDR3aa: CASSLGGGQGNQPQHF

v_gene: TRBV6-5
len: 16
abundance: .
j_gene: TRBJ1-2
CDR3aa: CASSYSNPQGGYGYTF

v_gene: TRBV7-2
len: 13
abundance: .
j_gene: TRBJ1-2
CDR3aa: CASSLQRGYGYTF

v_gene: TRBV19
len: 15
abundance: .
j_gene: TRBJ1-1
CDR3aa: CASITAPTGGTEAFF

v_gene: TRBV2
len: 15
abundance: .
j_gene: TRBJ1-1
CDR3aa: CASSLRGEGNTEAFF

v_gene: TRBV27
len: 15
abundance: .
j_gene: TRBJ2-5
CDR3aa: CASSLGGAPQETQYF

v_gene: TRBV7-2
len: 16
abundance: .
j_gene: TRBJ2-2
CDR3aa: CASSLWSGSNTGELFF

v_gene: TRBV24-1
len: 14
abundance: .
j_gene: TRBJ1-5
CDR3aa: CATSRRDTNQPQHF

v_gene: TRBV7-9
len: 14
abundance: .
j_gene: TRBJ2-5
CDR3aa: CASSPRDRGETQYF

v_gene: TRBV6-5
len: 12
abundance: .
j_gene: TRBJ2-1
CDR3aa: CASNGQGNEQFF

v_gene: TRBV2
len: 18
abundance: .
j_gene: TRBJ2-4
CDR3aa: CASSSGISRGTGKNIQYF

v_gene: TRBV5-8
len: 16
abundance: few
j_gene: TRBJ1-6
CDR3aa: CASSSQGSSYNSPLHF

v_gene: TRBV28
len: 17
abundance: .
j_gene: TRBJ1-2
CDR3aa: CASSFRRRAGVFEGYTF

v_gene: TRBV11-2
len: 18
abundance: .
j_gene: TRBJ2-7
CDR3aa: CASSLIRDRGLGAYEQYF

v_gene: TRBV11-3
len: 13
abundance: once
j_gene: TRBJ1-1
CDR3aa: CASSTDRASEAFF

v_gene: TRBV14
len: 15
abundance: .
j_gene: TRBJ1-4
CDR3aa: CASSQVTGVAEKLFF

v_gene: TRBV5-4
len: 15
abundance: .
j_gene: TRBJ2-1
CDR3aa: CASSPAGGPYNEQFF

v_gene: TRBV29-1
len: 11
abundance: once
j_gene: TRBJ2-1
CDR3aa: CSAEEGNEQFF

v_gene: TRBV24-1
len: 14
abundance: .
j_gene: TRBJ2-3
CDR3aa: CATSSASKGNTQYF

v_gene: TRBV6-4
len: 14
abundance: once
j_gene: TRBJ2-7
CDR3aa: CASSDRGACYEQYF

v_gene: TRBV3-1/TRBV3-2
len: 14
abundance: once
j_gene: TRBJ2-4
CDR3aa: CASNQRGVTNIQYF

v_gene: TRBV4-2
len: 16
abundance: .
j_gene: TRBJ1-6
CDR3aa: CASSQDRRQNHSPLHF

v_gene: TRBV6-5
len: 14
abundance: .
j_gene: TRBJ2-7
CDR3aa: CASSRGTGGYEQYF

v_gene: TRBV15
len: 16
abundance: .
j_gene: TRBJ2-4
CDR3aa: CATSRDRAGGLDIQYF

v_gene: TRBV15
len: 14
abundance: .
j_gene: TRBJ1-4
CDR3aa: CATSTGTGPEKLFF

v_gene: TRBV6-6
len: 13
abundance: .
j_gene: TRBJ2-7
CDR3aa: CASSSGGSYEQYF

v_gene: TRBV7-2
len: 19
abundance: .
j_gene: TRBJ1-3
CDR3aa: CASSLSFTAHSPGGNTIYF

v_gene: TRBV6-2/TRBV6-3
len: 15
abundance: .
j_gene: TRBJ1-2
CDR3aa: CASSYQGQGGYGYTF

v_gene: TRBV19
len: 14
abundance: .
j_gene: TRBJ2-3
CDR3aa: CASSKGTSADTQYF